These 2 T cell receptor beta chains were all obtained from the same sample, sequenced in a study of T cell responses to AZD1222 COVID-19 vaccine (dated by TCRdb to the early 2020s). The sample's time point label, decoded: about 28 days (+/-7) after the second vaccine dose. Library creation used the immunoSEQ multiplex PCR assay. TCRdb took this table from immuneACCESS and kept in-frame rearrangements with V and J called. Such tables lack part of the clones; where checked against another copy, unresolved V genes explain under half of the gap, and the rest is unexplained. This sample lists about 79,000 clones; 89% were detected once. About 28% of the sample goes to the ten largest clones. The sequences come from peripheral blood, collected 28 days after the second AZD1222 dose. Receptors originate from an adult who received the AZD1222 COVID-19 vaccine.

The chain joins TRBV4-1 to TRBJ1-3; possible D gene TRBD1, 5 bases. V lost 1 base, J lost 4 bases, and 14 bases lay in between. This CDR3 spans 16 amino acids. CDR1 is MGHRA and CDR2 is YSYEKL in the germline V gene. In nucleotides, the CDR3 is TGCGCCAGCAGCCAAGGGTTCCGACAGCCCGGAAACACCATATATTTT. This gives the protein CASSQGFRQPGNTIYF.

The genes are TRBV11-3 and TRBJ1-1; unclear D gene. The CDR3 loop spans 17 amino acids. Trimming left V 5 bases short and J 1 base short, with 20 bases between. The germline V gene encodes CDR1 SGHNT and CDR2 YENEEA. CDR3 in amino acids: CASSPSGFRVGNTEAFF. CDR3 nucleotide sequence: TGTGCCAGCAGCCCTTCGGGATTTAGGGTTGGGAACACTGAAGCTTTCTTT.